The text below deals with one T cell receptor beta chain. The V end lost 9 bases, the J end lost 6 bases, and 20 bases lay between the germline ends. Germline loops: CDR1 KGHDR, CDR2 SFDVKD. This CDR3 is 15 amino acids long. The data were produced by immunoSEQ multiplex PCR, yet TCRdb's version contains in-frame clones alone and is incomplete. The sample carries about 82,000 clones, approximately 87% recorded once. The sample belongs to a study of control samples from healthy donors and cancer patients. The source material was blood. The chain links TRBV24-1 to TRBJ2-1, with D tentatively TRBD2 (6 bases). The source is a man aged 45-60 years in good health. As DNA, the CDR3 is TGTGCCACCGGGGGAGGTGAGGGTACAATCAATGAGCAGTTCTTC. It yields the protein CATGGGEGTINEQFF.